This entry describes one T cell receptor (beta chain). The data originate from a study of CD8+ T cells in alopecia areata. cDNA reverse transcribed from extracted RNA served as the sequencing template. The table came from immunoSEQ multiplex PCR; TCRdb's copy has only in-frame clones and leaves some out. The sample has fewer than 200,000 clones, approximately 56% seen once. The source of this sequence is a human donor with alopecia areata. The sequencing here drew on CD4+ T cells sorted from blood, taken at week 0.

This CDR3 reads CASSYDRGYNEQFF. CDR3 DNA: TGTGCCAGTAGCTACGACAGGGGATACAATGAGCAGTTCTTC. The chain employs TRBV19 and TRBJ2-1; the match to TRBD1 covers 8 bases. CDR3 length equals 14 residues. The V and J ends lost 6 bases and 4 bases, in that order; junction bases with no gene match: 5. Germline values: CDR1 LNHDA, CDR2 SQIVND (reference sequence).